This T cell receptor beta chain was sequenced for a study of T-cell memory formation after mild COVID-19. The wider study: TCR clusters mostly belonged to single donors. Study-wide results and limits: While clones contracting from day 15 to 85 were balanced between CD4 and CD8, later expanders leaned CD4+. Proof of SARS-CoV-2 specificity was absent for the second-wave clones that crested on day 37.

This CDR3 comprises 14 residues. Germline loops: CDR1 SGHDT, CDR2 YYEEEE. The V end was cut by 0 bases, the J end by 0 bases, with 6 bases between. TCRdb re-called the 5' RACE reads with MiXCR, one entry per CDR3 protein. Here the sample spans approximately 46,000 distinct CDR3 sequences, 9% to 15% being singletons. In its sample, this clonotype was seen a few times. What it binds is unknown. This clonotype was sampled from a man aged 18 to 30 who had mild COVID-19 (a few samples of this study predate the infection). Cell type and time point are not known. The J gene is TRBJ1-2, the V gene TRBV5-6; D not certain. Sequenced material: PBMCs or a T cell subset sorted from them (not recorded which). CDR3 nucleotide sequence: TGTGCCAGCAGCTTGGCCCTCGCTAACTATGGCTACACCTTC. Residues: CASSLALANYGYTF.